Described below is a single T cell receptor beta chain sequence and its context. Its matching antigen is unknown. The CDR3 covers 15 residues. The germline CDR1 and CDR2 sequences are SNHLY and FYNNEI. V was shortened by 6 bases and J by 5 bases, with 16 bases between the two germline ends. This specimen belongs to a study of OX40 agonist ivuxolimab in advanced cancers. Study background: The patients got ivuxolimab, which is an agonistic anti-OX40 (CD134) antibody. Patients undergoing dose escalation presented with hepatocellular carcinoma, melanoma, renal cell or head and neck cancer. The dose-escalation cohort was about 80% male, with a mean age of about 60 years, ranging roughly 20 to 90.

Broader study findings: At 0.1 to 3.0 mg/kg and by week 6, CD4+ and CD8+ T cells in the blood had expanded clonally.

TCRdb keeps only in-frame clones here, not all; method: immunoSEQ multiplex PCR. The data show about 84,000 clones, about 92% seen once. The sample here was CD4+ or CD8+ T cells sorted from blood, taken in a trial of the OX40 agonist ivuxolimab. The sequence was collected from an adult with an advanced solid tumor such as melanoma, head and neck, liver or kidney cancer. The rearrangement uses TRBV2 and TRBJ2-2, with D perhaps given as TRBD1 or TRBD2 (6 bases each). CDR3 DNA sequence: TGTGCCAGCAGGCGGGACGAAGGGGGGACCGGGGAGCTGTTTTTT. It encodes CASRRDEGGTGELFF.